This TCR beta chain appears in the sequencing data of a study of beta chain features in type 1 diabetes. Across the study: Sorted cells numbering around 110,000,000 were examined across all samples. Whole-study findings and limits: It was not settled here whether HLA type affects TCRB rearrangement.

One heparinised blood draw, averaging roughly 0.11 L, came from each donor. Markers CD45RO/CCR7/CD25/CD127/CD95/CD27 served to sort CD4+ naive, central memory, regulatory and stem cell-like memory cells. This clone was observed a handful of times. Its target is not known. Expressed TCRB transcripts got sequenced, as all isolated RNA was reverse transcribed. Measured with immunoSEQ multiplex PCR; TCRdb has only the in-frame clones, and not every one. The sample carries about 150,000 clones, under 11% recorded once. CDR3 length: 14 residues. Germline CDR1 and CDR2: SGHRS and YFSETQ. The J segment lost 5 bases and the V segment lost 4 bases, leaving 5 bases of the junction unmatched.

This clonotype was sampled from a man in his late teens or twenties in good health. Sequenced input: naive CD4+ T cells from blood. The chain joins TRBV5-1 to TRBJ1-5; 8 bases are shared with TRBD1. The DNA of the CDR3 is TGCGCCAGCAGCCAGGGACAGGTGGATCAGCCCCAGCATTTT. Protein: CASSQGQVDQPQHF.